The rows below give T cell receptor beta chains drawn from one sample of a study of blood T cell repertoires in COVID-19. Data came from immunoSEQ multiplex PCR; TCRdb stores just in-frame clones and leaves some out. This table has more than 150,000 clones, about four fifths appearing once. What was sequenced was peripheral blood. The receptor set was obtained from an elderly woman with COVID-19, enrolled during active disease. CDR3s include the opening cysteine and the closing phenylalanine or tryptophan. Fields, in order: V gene, CDR3 protein.

TRBV2 | CASSERGYEQYF
TRBV7-8 | CASSPGWEEGYEQYF
TRBV4-1 | CASSPQGHPFYEQYF
TRBV7-3 | CASSRGLAGRDTQYF
TRBV5-1 | CASSLVSGANTGELFF
TRBV18 | CASSPRLGAEETQYF
TRBV7-2 | CASRRGQSSNQPQHF
TRBV11-3 | CASSLDRLGAQYF
TRBV28 | CASRRQGIDEQYF
TRBV27 | CASSLGHSNQPQHF
TRBV10-3 | CAISESRNPNTEAFF
TRBV28 | CASSWTGLNTGELFF
TRBV4-2 | CASSPGPTYEQYF
TRBV6-6 | CASSYPSGGQDQPQHF
TRBV21-1 | CASSKEEGNRFLSGNTIYF
TRBV11-2 | CASSLGPPQGLSGNTIYF
TRBV3-1/TRBV3-2 | CASSQESGTSGYNEQFF
TRBV19 | CASSHERDKSTDTQYF
TRBV6-5 | CASSTGERVYGYTF
TRBV5-4 | CASSWTSGGYNEQFF
TRBV7-9 | CASSVTLSGRAQETQYF
TRBV30 | CAWSPLGGVDTEAFF
TRBV27 | CASSPGTETYNEQFF
TRBV11-2 | CASSLDVREGNEQFF
TRBV7-2 | CASSLEGAHSLQPQHF
TRBV5-1 | CASSPGLPGQETQYF
TRBV27 | CASSFLGGRNTEAFF
TRBV9 | CASSVSGTSGIETQYF
TRBV10-3 | CAISARAGATYEQYF
TRBV3-1/TRBV3-2 | CASSLGSGPSYEQYF
TRBV19 | CASSMSRRERNSPLHF
TRBV18 | CASSRSASGLSGANVLTF
TRBV7-9 | CASSLGSQETQYF
TRBV6-5 | CASSGTAYFNYGYTF
TRBV6-4 | CASRGGEREAFF
TRBV10-3 | CAISSRQGNSPLHF
TRBV6-5 | CASSHNRGSGELFF
TRBV5-1 | CASSPDQHASGGLNEQFF
TRBV2 | CASSLRQGMNTEAFF
TRBV3-1/TRBV3-2 | CASSLAGGAYNEQFF
TRBV19 | CASSISGNTEAFF
TRBV27 | CASCAFPPRCEQYF
TRBV2 | CASSEVSLSSYEQYF
TRBV28 | CASSLPRNTEAFF
TRBV2 | CASSPFPGTGYGYTF
TRBV19 | CASSIDRRLSGANVLTF
TRBV24-1 | CATSDLTGSTDTQYF